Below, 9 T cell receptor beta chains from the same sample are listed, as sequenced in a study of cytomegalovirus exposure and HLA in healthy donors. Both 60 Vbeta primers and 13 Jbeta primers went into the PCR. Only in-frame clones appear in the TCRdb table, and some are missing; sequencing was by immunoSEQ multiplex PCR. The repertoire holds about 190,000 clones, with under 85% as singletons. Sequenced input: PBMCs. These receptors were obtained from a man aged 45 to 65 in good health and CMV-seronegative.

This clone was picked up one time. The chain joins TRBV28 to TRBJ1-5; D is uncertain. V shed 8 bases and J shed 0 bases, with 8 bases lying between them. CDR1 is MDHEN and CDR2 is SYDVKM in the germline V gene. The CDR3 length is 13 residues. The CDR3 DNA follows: TGTGCCAGCCATCGGGATAGCAATCAGCCCCAGCATTTT. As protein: CASHRDSNQPQHF.

Here the CDR3 DNA reads TGCGCCAGCAGCCAACTGCCGGGGGGAGGCAATGAGCAGTTCTTC. Translating it yields CASSQLPGGGNEQFF. V is TRBV4-1 and J is TRBJ2-1; 7 bases are a match to TRBD2. Germline V lookup: CDR1 MGHRA, CDR2 YSYEKL. The CDR3 has 15 residues. The J segment lost 6 bases and the V segment lost 2 bases, leaving 7 bases of the junction unmatched.

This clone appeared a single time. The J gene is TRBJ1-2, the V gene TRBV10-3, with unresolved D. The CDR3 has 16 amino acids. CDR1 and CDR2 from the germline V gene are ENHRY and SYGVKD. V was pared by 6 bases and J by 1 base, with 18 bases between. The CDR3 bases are TGTGCCATCAGACGGGATGGGCCTTTGGGTAACTATGGCTACACCTTC. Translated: CAIRRDGPLGNYGYTF.

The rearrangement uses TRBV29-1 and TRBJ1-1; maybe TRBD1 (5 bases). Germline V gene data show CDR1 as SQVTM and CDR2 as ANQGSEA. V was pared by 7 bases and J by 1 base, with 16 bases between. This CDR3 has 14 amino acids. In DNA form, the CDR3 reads TGCAGCGCCCAACACGGCGGGGCGAACACTGAAGCTTTCTTT. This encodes CSAQHGGANTEAFF.

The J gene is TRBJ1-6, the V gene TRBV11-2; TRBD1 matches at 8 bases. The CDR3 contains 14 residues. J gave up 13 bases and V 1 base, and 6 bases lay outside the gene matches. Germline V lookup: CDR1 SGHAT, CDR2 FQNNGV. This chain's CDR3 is CASSLGTGNYPLHF. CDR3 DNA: TGTGCCAGCAGCTTAGGGACAGGGAACTACCCCCTCCACTTT.

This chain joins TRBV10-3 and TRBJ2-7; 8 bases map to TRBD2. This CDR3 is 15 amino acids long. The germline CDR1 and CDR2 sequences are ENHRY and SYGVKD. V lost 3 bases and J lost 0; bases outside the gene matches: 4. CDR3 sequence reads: CAISDAGTSSYEQYF. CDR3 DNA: TGTGCCATCAGTGACGCCGGGACTAGCTCCTACGAGCAGTACTTC.

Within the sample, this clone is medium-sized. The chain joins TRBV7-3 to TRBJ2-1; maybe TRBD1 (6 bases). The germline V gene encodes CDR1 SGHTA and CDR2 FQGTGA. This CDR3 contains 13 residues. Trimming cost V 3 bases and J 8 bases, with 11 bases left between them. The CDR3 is CASSFGGGHEQFF. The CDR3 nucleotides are TGTGCCAGCAGCTTTGGTGGGGGCCATGAGCAGTTCTTC.

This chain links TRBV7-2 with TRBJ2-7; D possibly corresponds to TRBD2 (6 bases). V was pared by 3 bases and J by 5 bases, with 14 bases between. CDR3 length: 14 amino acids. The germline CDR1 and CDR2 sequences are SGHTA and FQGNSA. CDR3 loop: CASSFGGTFDEQYF. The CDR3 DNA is TGTGCCAGCAGCTTCGGCGGGACTTTCGACGAGCAGTACTTC. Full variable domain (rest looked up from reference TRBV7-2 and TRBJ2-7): GAGVSQSPSNKVTEKGKDVELRCDPISGHTALYWYRQSLGQGLEFLIYFQGNSAPDKSGLPSDRFSAERTGGSVSTLTIQRTQQEDSAVYLCASSFGGTFDEQYFGPGTRLTVT.

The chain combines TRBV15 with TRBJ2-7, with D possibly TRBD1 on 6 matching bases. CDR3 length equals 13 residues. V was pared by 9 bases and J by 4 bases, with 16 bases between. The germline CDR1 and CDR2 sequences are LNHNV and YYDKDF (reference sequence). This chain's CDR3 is CATKQGRAYEQYF. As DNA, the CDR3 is TGTGCCACTAAACAGGGTCGGGCTTACGAGCAGTACTTC. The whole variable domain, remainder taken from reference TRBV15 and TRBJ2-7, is DAMVIQNPRYQVTQFGKPVTLSCSQTLNHNVMYWYQQKSSQAPKLLFHYYDKDFNNEADTPDNFQSRRPNTSFCFLDIRSPGLGDTAMYLCATKQGRAYEQYFGPGTRLTVT.